The next 25 T cell receptor beta chains were all read from a single sample in a study of shared clonotypes between healthy human individuals. TCRdb's table, derived via immunoSEQ multiplex PCR, lists solely in-frame clones and lacks some. The sample carries under 2.5 million clones, around 93% recorded once. The specimen sequenced was naive CD4+ T cells from PBMCs. The subset: CD45RA+ positively selected. The source of these receptors is a man aged 18 to 30 in good health. Some clones in this sample may be carry-over from other donors' samples.

This clone is a singleton in its sample. The rearrangement uses TRBV5-1 and TRBJ2-1; unclear D gene. Germline V gene lookup returns CDR1 SGHRS and CDR2 YFSETQ. CDR3 length: 14 amino acids. V lost 0 bases and J 6 bases, leaving 10 bases between the germline ends. The CDR3 region is CASSLAAKVNEQFF. CDR3 DNA sequence: TGCGCCAGCAGCTTGGCCGCGAAAGTCAATGAGCAGTTCTTC. The whole variable domain, remainder taken from reference TRBV5-1 and TRBJ2-1, is KAGVTQTPRYLIKTRGQQVTLSCSPISGHRSVSWYQQTPGQGLQFLFEYFSETQRNKGNFPGRFSGRQFSNSRSEMNVSTLELGDSALYLCASSLAAKVNEQFFGPGTRLTVL.

CDR3 residues: CASSYFPPTGGLFYGYTF. As DNA, the CDR3 is TGTGCCAGCAGTTACTTTCCTCCGACAGGGGGCCTTTTCTATGGCTACACCTTC. The rearrangement joins TRBV6-7 to TRBJ1-2; 10 bases agree with TRBD1. TRBV6-7 is given ORF status, its function remaining uncertain. The CDR3 is 18 residues long. Trimming cost V 1 base and J 4 bases; bases outside gene matches: 12.

This chain links TRBV7-2 with TRBJ2-1, with D perhaps TRBD2 (6 bases). Germline V gene sequence: CDR1 SGHTA, CDR2 FQGNSA. V was clipped by 3 bases and J by 9 bases, with 21 bases between them. The CDR3 contains 16 residues. CDR3 nucleotides: TGTGCCAGCAGCTTGGCCGGGACTGCCGGCCTGAGTGAGCAGTTCTTC. It specifies CASSLAGTAGLSEQFF.

This chain joins TRBV7-2 and TRBJ2-3; possible D gene TRBD1, 7 bases. The V end was cut by 1 base, the J end by 5 bases, with 10 bases between. Germline loops: CDR1 SGHTA, CDR2 FQGNSA. This CDR3 contains 14 residues. For the CDR3, the DNA is TGTGCCAGCAGCTTAGACAGGGGAGGAGATACGCAGTATTTT. This translates into CASSLDRGGDTQYF.

The V and J genes are TRBV6-6 and TRBJ1-5; TRBD1 is a possible D gene (6 bases). Germline V gene lookup returns CDR1 MNHNY and CDR2 SVGAGI (reference sequence). The ends were cut back, 2 bases at V and 6 bases at J, with 11 bases in the middle. The CDR3 has 14 amino acids. DNA of the CDR3: TGTGCCAGCAGTTACATTTTGGGGGCTCAGCCCCAGCATTTT. Translated: CASSYILGAQPQHF.

The chain employs TRBV28 and TRBJ2-2; D is undetermined. Germline CDR1 and CDR2: MDHEN and SYDVKM. V was trimmed by 10 bases and J by 6 bases, leaving 21 bases between them. This CDR3 is 15 amino acids long. For the CDR3, the DNA is TGTGCCATCCAAGTACCCTCTGGGGTATCCGGGGAGCTGTTTTTT. Its translation: CAIQVPSGVSGELFF.

J is TRBJ2-1 and V is TRBV18; TRBD1 or TRBD2 may be the D gene (6 bases each). CDR3 size: 16 residues. The germline V gene encodes CDR1 KGHSH and CDR2 LQKENI. The ends were cut back, 0 bases at V and 4 bases at J, with 13 bases in the middle. The DNA of the CDR3 is TGTGCCAGCTCACCACCGAACAGGGACTTATACAATGAGCAGTTCTTC. Its translation is CASSPPNRDLYNEQFF.

In the case of this clone: This CDR3 is also generated by other DNA sequences in the sample. V is TRBV29-1 and J is TRBJ2-1; no reliable D call. CDR3 length: 10 amino acids. Trimming cost V 1 base and J 7 bases, with 2 bases left between them. Germline loops: CDR1 SQVTM, CDR2 ANQGSEA. The CDR3 DNA sequence: TGCAGCGTTGAAGGGAATGAGCAGTTCTTC. Translated, it gives CSVEGNEQFF.

This chain joins TRBV27 and TRBJ2-7, with D tentatively TRBD2 (5 bases). Looked up from germline, CDR1 is MNHEY and CDR2 is SMNVEV (reference sequence). The CDR3 has 14 amino acids. Trimming removed 6 bases at V and 1 base at J, with 13 bases between. The CDR3 spells CASRRGSPSYEQYF. CDR3 coding DNA: TGTGCCAGCAGGCGAGGGTCCCCATCCTACGAGCAGTACTTC.

The genes are TRBV7-2 and TRBJ2-1; 9 positions agree with TRBD2. The J segment lost 3 bases and the V segment lost 3 bases, leaving 6 bases of the junction unmatched. CDR3 length: 16 amino acids. The germline CDR1 and CDR2 sequences are SGHTA and FQGNSA. The CDR3 is CASSLSSGSDYNEQFF. The CDR3 DNA reads as TGTGCCAGCAGCTTGAGTAGCGGGAGTGACTACAATGAGCAGTTCTTC.

This chain links TRBV28 with TRBJ2-6; 7 bases line up with TRBD1. V trimming: 3 bases; J trimming: 1 base; junction bases outside the gene matches: 9. Germline V CDR1 and CDR2: MDHEN, SYDVKM. This CDR3 contains 18 residues. CDR3 sequence: CASSLWGRGNSGANVLTF. As DNA, the CDR3 is TGTGCCAGCAGTTTGTGGGGCAGGGGGAATTCTGGGGCCAACGTCCTGACTTTC.

This clone was seen only once. This sample includes further DNA sequences coding for the same CDR3. The chain uses TRBV11-2 and TRBJ1-2; TRBD1 might be the D (6 bases). This CDR3 has 13 amino acids. The V gene lost 4 bases and the J gene lost 2 bases, with 8 bases spanning the gap. Per the germline V gene, CDR1 is SGHAT and CDR2 is FQNNGV. CDR3 bases: TGTGCCAGCAGCTCTCAGGGGAACTATGGCTACACCTTC. Its translation: CASSSQGNYGYTF. Together with reference TRBV11-2 and TRBJ1-2, the CDR3 gives the full variable domain: EAGVAQSPRYKIIEKRQSVAFWCNPISGHATLYWYQQILGQGPKLLIQFQNNGVVDDSQLPKDRFSAERLKGVDSTLKIQPAKLEDSAVYLCASSSQGNYGYTFGSGTRLTVV.

The V gene is TRBV9, the J gene TRBJ2-1, with TRBD2 matching 7 bases. V shed 0 bases, J shed 4 bases, and the junction held 7 bases outside the gene matches. The V gene's germline CDR1 is SGDLS and CDR2 YYNGEE. CDR3 length equals 16 residues. The CDR3 here is CASSVAGGSGYNEQFF. The CDR3 nucleotides read TGTGCCAGCAGCGTAGCCGGCGGGAGTGGGTACAATGAGCAGTTCTTC. Based on the CDR3 plus reference TRBV9 and TRBJ2-1, the full variable domain is DSGVTQTPKHLITATGQRVTLRCSPRSGDLSVYWYQQSLDQGLQFLIQYYNGEERAKGNILERFSAQQFPDLHSELNLSSLELGDSALYFCASSVAGGSGYNEQFFGPGTRLTVL.

The V gene is TRBV29-1, the J gene TRBJ1-2; 7 nucleotides line up with TRBD1. Germline-derived CDR1 and CDR2 are SQVTM and ANQGSEA. The CDR3 runs 13 residues. V shed 5 bases and J 2 bases; nucleotides not matched to a gene: 5. The CDR3 spells CSVTGQTNYGYTF. The CDR3 DNA reads as TGCAGCGTTACGGGACAGACAAACTATGGCTACACCTTC.

This clone is a singleton in its sample. The gene calls are TRBV4-1 and TRBJ1-5; no clear D. This CDR3 region has 17 residues. V was trimmed by 1 base and J by 2 bases, leaving 15 bases between them. The germline gives CDR1 MGHRA, CDR2 YSYEKL. The CDR3 loop is CASSQVIVGVRNQPQHF. CDR3 sequence (DNA): TGCGCCAGCAGCCAAGTGATTGTCGGGGTTCGCAATCAGCCCCAGCATTTT.

V and J are TRBV14 and TRBJ1-1, with a possible D match to TRBD1 (5 bases). The CDR3 spans 15 residues. V was pared by 3 bases and J by 0 bases, with 11 bases between. CDR1 SGHDN and CDR2 FVKESK come from the germline V gene. CDR3 DNA sequence: TGTGCCAGCAGCCAGGCCGGGGCTCTGAACACTGAAGCTTTCTTT. This encodes CASSQAGALNTEAFF.

V and J are TRBV27 and TRBJ2-1; 7 nucleotides agree with TRBD1. Germline-derived CDR1 and CDR2 are MNHEY and SMNVEV (reference sequence). The CDR3 totals 17 residues. The V and J ends lost 2 bases and 9 bases, in that order; junction bases with no gene match: 16. CDR3 bases: TGTGCCAGCAGTTTACCCCAACAGGGGCCGCATCTACTTGAGCAGTTCTTC. It encodes CASSLPQQGPHLLEQFF.

The rearrangement joins TRBV18 to TRBJ1-1; no clear D. This CDR3 comprises 14 residues. Germline CDR1 and CDR2: KGHSH and LQKENI. V gave up 4 bases and J gave up 3 bases, with 12 bases separating them. CDR3 loop: CASSRLSRDTEAFF. DNA for the CDR3: TGTGCCAGCTCACGTCTCTCCCGGGACACTGAAGCTTTCTTT. Using reference TRBV18 and TRBJ1-1 for the parts outside the CDR3, the full variable domain is NAGVMQNPRHLVRRRGQEARLRCSPMKGHSHVYWYRQLPEEGLKFMVYLQKENIIDESGMPKERFSAEFPKEGPSILRIQQVVRGDSAAYFCASSRLSRDTEAFFGQGTRLTVV.

The genes are TRBV28 and TRBJ2-3; TRBD2 matches at 12 bases. The CDR3 has 16 amino acids. Germline V gene data show CDR1 as MDHEN and CDR2 as SYDVKM. V dropped 8 bases and J dropped 6; count of bases not matched to a gene: 12. The CDR3 nucleotides are TGTGCCAGCTTCGACCTAGCGGGAGGGCCAACCGATACGCAGTATTTT. Translated: CASFDLAGGPTDTQYF.

In nucleotides, the CDR3 is TGTGCCAGCAGTTACTCGTTAGGCTTTTACAATGAGCAGTTCTTC. Protein product: CASSYSLGFYNEQFF. This chain uses TRBV6-5 with TRBJ2-1; D remains unclear. With 0 bases removed from V and 4 bases from J, the gap between germline ends came to 10 bases. The CDR3 spans 15 residues. Germline CDR1 is MNHEY and CDR2 is SVGAGI.

The V call is TRBV5-8, the J call TRBJ1-5; TRBD1 agrees at 10 bases. J gave up 9 bases and V 7 bases, and 13 bases lay outside the gene matches. The CDR3 loop spans 15 amino acids. Germline CDR1 is SGHTS and CDR2 is YDEGEE. CDR3 bases: TGTGCCAGCCGCGGGCGGGACAGGGGATGGGGGCCCCAGCATTTT. Protein sequence: CASRGRDRGWGPQHF.

In DNA, the CDR3 is TGTGCCAGCAGTCGAATCGGGACAGGCTCAGATACGCAGTATTTT. Its translation is CASSRIGTGSDTQYF. The V call is TRBV6-5, the J call TRBJ2-3; 8 bases line up with TRBD1. Germline CDR1 reads MNHEY; CDR2 reads SVGAGI. V lost 5 bases and J lost 4; bases outside the gene matches: 8. The CDR3 spans 15 residues.

Here the CDR3 reads CASSSTAWGYEAFF. CDR3 DNA: TGTGCCAGCAGTTCAACCGCCTGGGGGTATGAAGCTTTCTTT. The chain carries TRBV7-2 and TRBJ1-1, with D perhaps matching TRBD1 (5 bases). Per the germline V gene, CDR1 is SGHTA and CDR2 is FQGNSA. The CDR3 is made up of 14 amino acids. V lost 6 bases and J lost 7, with 18 bases in between.

The chain links TRBV5-6 to TRBJ2-7; D may be TRBD1 (6 bases). V was shortened by 1 base and J by 1 base, with 6 bases between the two germline ends. This CDR3 spans 13 amino acids. Germline V gene lookup returns CDR1 SGHDT and CDR2 YYEEEE. CDR3 bases: TGTGCCAGCAGCTTGCAGGGGTCCTACGAGCAGTACTTC. Translating it yields CASSLQGSYEQYF.

This clone was seen a single time. V usage is TRBV29-1 and J usage is TRBJ2-5, with a possible D match to TRBD1 (6 bases). The CDR3 is made up of 13 amino acids. The germline gives CDR1 SQVTM, CDR2 ANQGSEA. With 5 bases removed from V and 1 base from J, the gap between germline ends came to 11 bases. The CDR3 sequence: CSVKTGSQETQYF. The CDR3 DNA sequence: TGCAGCGTTAAAACAGGGAGCCAAGAGACCCAGTACTTC. Full variable domain (missing parts from reference TRBV29-1 and TRBJ2-5): SAVISQKPSRDICQRGTSLTIQCQVDSQVTMMFWYRQQPGQSLTLIATANQGSEATYESGFVIDKFPISRPNLTFSTLTVSNMSPEDSSIYLCSVKTGSQETQYFGPGTRLLVL.